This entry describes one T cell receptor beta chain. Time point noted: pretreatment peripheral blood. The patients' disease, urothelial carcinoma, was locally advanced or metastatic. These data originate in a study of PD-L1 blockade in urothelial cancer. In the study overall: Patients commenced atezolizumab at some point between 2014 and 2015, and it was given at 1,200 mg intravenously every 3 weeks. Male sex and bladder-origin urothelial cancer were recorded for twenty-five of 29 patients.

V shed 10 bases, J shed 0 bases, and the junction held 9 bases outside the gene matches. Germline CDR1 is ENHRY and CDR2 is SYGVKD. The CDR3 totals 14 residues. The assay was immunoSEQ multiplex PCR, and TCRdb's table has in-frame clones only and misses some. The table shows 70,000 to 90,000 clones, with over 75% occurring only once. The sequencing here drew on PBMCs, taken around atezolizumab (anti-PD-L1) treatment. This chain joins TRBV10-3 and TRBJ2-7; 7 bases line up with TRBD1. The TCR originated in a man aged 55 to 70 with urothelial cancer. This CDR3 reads CATHTGATSYEQYF. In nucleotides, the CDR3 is TGTGCCACTCATACAGGGGCGACCTCCTACGAGCAGTACTTC.